What follows are 8 T cell receptor beta chains derived from one specimen sequenced in a study of T cell responses to AZD1222 COVID-19 vaccine. TCRdb's table, derived via immunoSEQ multiplex PCR, lists solely in-frame clones and lacks some. The table has 70,000 to 90,000 clones, about nine tenths seen once. Sequenced here: peripheral blood, sampled 28 days after the second AZD1222 dose. Receptor source: an adult who received the AZD1222 COVID-19 vaccine.

The J gene is TRBJ2-3, the V gene TRBV11-2; 11 nucleotides line up with TRBD1. V was clipped by 6 bases and J by 4 bases; unmatched bases: 6. Germline CDR1 reads SGHAT; CDR2 reads FQNNGV. This CDR3 spans 15 amino acids. CDR3 region: CASRSPGQGADTQYF. DNA for the CDR3: TGTGCCAGCAGGTCCCCGGGACAGGGGGCAGATACGCAGTATTTT.

The rearrangement joins TRBV2 to TRBJ2-6, with 9 bases that match TRBD1. CDR3 length equals 16 residues. Germline V CDR1 and CDR2: SNHLY, FYNNEI. V lost 8 bases, J lost 4 bases, and 9 bases stayed unmatched. CDR3 residues: CASEPGQGVGANVLTF. DNA for the CDR3: TGTGCCAGCGAACCGGGACAGGGAGTGGGGGCCAACGTCCTGACTTTC.

The chain carries TRBV6-4 and TRBJ1-2; no firm D call. This CDR3 has 15 residues. Germline lookup yields CDR1 MRHNA and CDR2 SNTAGT. Trimming left V 3 bases short and J 4 bases short, with 15 bases between. In nucleotides, the CDR3 is TGTGCCAGCAGTGAAAAGTGGGGTTCCTCCTATGGCTACACCTTC. Translated, it gives CASSEKWGSSYGYTF.

This rearrangement joins TRBV5-1 to TRBJ2-7, with no clear D. The V end lost 3 bases, the J end lost 0 bases, and 1 base lay between the germline ends. CDR1 and CDR2 from the germline V gene are SGHRS and YFSETQ. The CDR3 runs to 11 residues. CDR3 sequence reads: CASSSSYEQYF. DNA for the CDR3: TGCGCCAGCAGCTCCTCCTACGAGCAGTACTTC.

The rearrangement links TRBV5-6 to TRBJ1-4; 7 bases fit TRBD1. Germline V gene sequence: CDR1 SGHDT, CDR2 YYEEEE. V shed 0 bases and J 7 bases; nucleotides not matched to a gene: 3. The CDR3 has 14 amino acids. The CDR3 DNA sequence: TGTGCCAGCAGCTTGGGACAGGGACCTGAAAAACTGTTTTTT. Translation: CASSLGQGPEKLFF.

The chain carries TRBV28 and TRBJ2-3; 10 bases map to TRBD2. This CDR3 region has 21 residues. Germline V gene sequence: CDR1 MDHEN, CDR2 SYDVKM. J was trimmed by 2 bases and V by 3 bases; bases with no gene match: 20. The CDR3 region has the DNA TGTGCCAGCAGTTTGAGTCTGGGCCTAGCGGGGGAAAAGACCTACACAGATACGCAGTATTTT. Amino acids: CASSLSLGLAGEKTYTDTQYF.

The J gene is TRBJ2-1, the V gene TRBV11-3, with 8 bases lining up with TRBD1. This CDR3 is 15 amino acids long. After removal of 5 bases from V and 2 bases from J, the junction contained 5 bases not matched to a gene. Germline CDR1 is SGHNT and CDR2 is YENEEA. In nucleotides, the CDR3 is TGTGCCAGCAGCGCCAGACAGGGGACCTACAATGAGCAGTTCTTC. Translating it yields CASSARQGTYNEQFF.

In DNA, the CDR3 is TGTGCCTGGAGTGTACGGTCGGGAGGTGCCTACACCTTC. This encodes CAWSVRSGGAYTF. The chain couples TRBV30 to TRBJ1-2; the D is unclear. V was cut by 0 bases and J by 10 bases, with 15 bases left in between. Germline V lookup: CDR1 GTSNPN, CDR2 SVGIG (reference sequence). This CDR3 is built from 13 residues.